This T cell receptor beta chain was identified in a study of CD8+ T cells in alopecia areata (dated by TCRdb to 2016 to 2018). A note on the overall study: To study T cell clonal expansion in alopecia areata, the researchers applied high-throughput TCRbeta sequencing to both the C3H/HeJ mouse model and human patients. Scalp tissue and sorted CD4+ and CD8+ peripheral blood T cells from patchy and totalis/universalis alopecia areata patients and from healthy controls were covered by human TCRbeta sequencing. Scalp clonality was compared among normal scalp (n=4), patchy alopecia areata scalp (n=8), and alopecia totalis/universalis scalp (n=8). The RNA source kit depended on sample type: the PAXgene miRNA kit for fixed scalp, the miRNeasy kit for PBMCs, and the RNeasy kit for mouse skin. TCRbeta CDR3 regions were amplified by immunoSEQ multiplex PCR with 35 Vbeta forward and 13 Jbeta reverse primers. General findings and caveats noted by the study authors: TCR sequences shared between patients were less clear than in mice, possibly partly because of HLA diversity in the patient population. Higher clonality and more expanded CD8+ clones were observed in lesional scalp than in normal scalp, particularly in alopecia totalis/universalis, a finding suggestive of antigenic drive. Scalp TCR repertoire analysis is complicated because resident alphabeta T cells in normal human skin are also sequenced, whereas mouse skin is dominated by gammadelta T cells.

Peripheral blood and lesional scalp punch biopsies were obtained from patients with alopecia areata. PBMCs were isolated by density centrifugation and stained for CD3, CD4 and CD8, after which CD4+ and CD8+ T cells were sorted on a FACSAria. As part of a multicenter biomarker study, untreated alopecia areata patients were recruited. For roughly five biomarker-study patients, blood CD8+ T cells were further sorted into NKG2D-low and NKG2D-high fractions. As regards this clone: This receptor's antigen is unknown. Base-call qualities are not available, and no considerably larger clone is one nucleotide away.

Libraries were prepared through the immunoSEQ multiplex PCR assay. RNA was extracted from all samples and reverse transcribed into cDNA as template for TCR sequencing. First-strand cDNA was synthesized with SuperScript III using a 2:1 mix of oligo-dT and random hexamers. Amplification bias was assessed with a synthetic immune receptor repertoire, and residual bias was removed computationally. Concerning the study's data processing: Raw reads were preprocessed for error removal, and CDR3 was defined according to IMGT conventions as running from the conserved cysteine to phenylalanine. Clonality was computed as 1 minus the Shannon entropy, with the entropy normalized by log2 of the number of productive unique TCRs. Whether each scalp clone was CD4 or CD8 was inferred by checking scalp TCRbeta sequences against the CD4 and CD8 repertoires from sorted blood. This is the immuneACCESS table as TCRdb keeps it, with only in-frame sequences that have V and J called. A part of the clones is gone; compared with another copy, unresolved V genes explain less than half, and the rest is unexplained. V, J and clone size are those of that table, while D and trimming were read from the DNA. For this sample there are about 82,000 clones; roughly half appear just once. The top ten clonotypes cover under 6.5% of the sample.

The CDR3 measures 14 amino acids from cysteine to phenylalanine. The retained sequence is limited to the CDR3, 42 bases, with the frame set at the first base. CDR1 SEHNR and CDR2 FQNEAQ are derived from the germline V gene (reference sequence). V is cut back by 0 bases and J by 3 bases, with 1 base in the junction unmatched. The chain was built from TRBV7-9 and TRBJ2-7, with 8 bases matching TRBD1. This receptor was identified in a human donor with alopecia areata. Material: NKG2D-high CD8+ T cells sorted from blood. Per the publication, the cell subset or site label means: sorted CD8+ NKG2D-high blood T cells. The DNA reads TGTGCCAGCAGCTTAGCGGGACAGGACTACGAGCAGTACTTC. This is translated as CASSLAGQDYEQYF.